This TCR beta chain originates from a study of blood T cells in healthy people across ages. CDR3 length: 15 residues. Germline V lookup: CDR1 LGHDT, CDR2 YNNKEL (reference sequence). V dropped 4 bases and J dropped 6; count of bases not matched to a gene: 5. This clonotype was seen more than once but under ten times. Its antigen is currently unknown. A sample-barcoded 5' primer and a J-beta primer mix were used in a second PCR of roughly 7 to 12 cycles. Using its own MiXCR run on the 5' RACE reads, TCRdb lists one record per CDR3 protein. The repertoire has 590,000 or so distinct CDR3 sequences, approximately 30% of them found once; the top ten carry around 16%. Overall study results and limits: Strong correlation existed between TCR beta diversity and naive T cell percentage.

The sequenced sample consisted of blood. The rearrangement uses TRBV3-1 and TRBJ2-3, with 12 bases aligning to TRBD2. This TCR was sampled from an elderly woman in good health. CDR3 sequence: CASSPRTSGVDTQYF. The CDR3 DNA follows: TGTGCCAGCAGCCCCCGGACTAGCGGGGTTGATACGCAGTATTTT.